A selection of T cell receptor beta chains follows, all from one sample in a study of blood T cell repertoires in COVID-19. Repertoires were generated with immunoSEQ multiplex PCR, while TCRdb's copy carries only in-frame clones and drops some. The sample contains almost 400,000 clones, over 85% of which appear only once. The specimen sequenced was PBMCs or T cells enriched from blood (not recorded which). Receptors originate from a woman aged 30 to 39 who had recovered from COVID-19. The CDR3 runs from the conserved cysteine through the conserved F or W. Fields, in order: CDR3 DNA, CDR3 protein, clone size, J gene, V gene, D gene. The D gene is left open where the match is weak. Size is stated for part of the rows, as once, few or many counts, or as a class when the clone is expanded.

DNA: TGTGCCAGCAGCTTAGTGAACGGGATCACAGATACGCAGTATTTT
CDR3: CASSLVNGITDTQYF
size: .
J: TRBJ2-3
V: TRBV7-9
D: .

DNA: TGTGCCAGCAGTTTATCAGGGAGGACTGAAGCTTTCTTT
CDR3: CASSLSGRTEAFF
size: .
J: TRBJ1-1
V: TRBV27
D: .

DNA: TGTGCCAGCAGCTTCCGGGACTACTTTTCTAGCACAGATACGCAGTATTTT
CDR3: CASSFRDYFSSTDTQYF
size: .
J: TRBJ2-3
V: TRBV7-8
D: TRBD2

DNA: TGTGCCAGCAGTTTGCGGGAGCCAGATACGCAGTATTTT
CDR3: CASSLREPDTQYF
size: .
J: TRBJ2-3
V: TRBV28
D: TRBD2

DNA: TGTGCCAGCAGCTTGGCCCCCGGGTCTTCTGGCTACGAGCAGTACTTC
CDR3: CASSLAPGSSGYEQYF
size: .
J: TRBJ2-7
V: TRBV5-4
D: .

DNA: TGTGCCAGCAGCCATACCGGGACAGGGGTCCAGCCCCAGCATTTT
CDR3: CASSHTGTGVQPQHF
size: .
J: TRBJ1-5
V: TRBV4-2
D: TRBD1

DNA: TGTGCCAGCTCACTCGACAGAGTTTTCTCTGGAAACACCATATATTTT
CDR3: CASSLDRVFSGNTIYF
size: .
J: TRBJ1-3
V: TRBV18
D: .

DNA: TGTGCCAGCAGCCAGGGGACTAGCGGGGGACCAAGTGAGCAGTTCTTC
CDR3: CASSQGTSGGPSEQFF
size: .
J: TRBJ2-1
V: TRBV3-1/TRBV3-2
D: TRBD2

DNA: TGTGCCAGCAGATCGGCGGGAGTAAGTCTGAATGAGCAGTTCTTC
CDR3: CASRSAGVSLNEQFF
size: .
J: TRBJ2-1
V: TRBV28
D: TRBD2

DNA: TGTGCCAGCAGCGCAAACGCGGCTAACTATGGCTACACCTTC
CDR3: CASSANAANYGYTF
size: .
J: TRBJ1-2
V: TRBV6-5
D: .

DNA: TGTGCCAGCAGCTTAGATTCGAGGGAAGCTTTCTTT
CDR3: CASSLDSREAFF
size: .
J: TRBJ1-1
V: TRBV7-6
D: .

DNA: TGCGCCAGCAGCCACCAGTCCGGGGAGCTGTTTTTT
CDR3: CASSHQSGELFF
size: .
J: TRBJ2-2
V: TRBV4-1
D: .

DNA: TGTGCCAGTAGTAGGACACCCAATGAGCAGTTCTTC
CDR3: CASSRTPNEQFF
size: .
J: TRBJ2-1
V: TRBV19
D: .

DNA: TGTGCCAGCAGCTCGCGGGACTCCTCTTCCGGGGAGCAGTACTTC
CDR3: CASSSRDSSSGEQYF
size: .
J: TRBJ2-7
V: TRBV11-2
D: .

DNA: TGTGCCAGCAGCCTAGGGGGGGGCGATGAGCAGTTCTTC
CDR3: CASSLGGGDEQFF
size: .
J: TRBJ2-1
V: TRBV7-2
D: .

DNA: TGTGCCAGCAGTTCCTCACTCGACACCGGGGAGCTGTTTTTT
CDR3: CASSSSLDTGELFF
size: .
J: TRBJ2-2
V: TRBV6-5
D: .

DNA: TGTGCCAGCAGGGGGACAGTGAACACCGGGGAGCTGTTTTTT
CDR3: CASRGTVNTGELFF
size: .
J: TRBJ2-2
V: TRBV6-5
D: TRBD1

DNA: TGTGCCTGGACCACTGGACAGTATGGCTACACCTTC
CDR3: CAWTTGQYGYTF
size: .
J: TRBJ1-2
V: TRBV30
D: .

DNA: TGTGCCAGCAGCGTCAGAGCGAGGAATCTTTACGAGCAGTACTTC
CDR3: CASSVRARNLYEQYF
size: .
J: TRBJ2-7
V: TRBV5-6
D: .

DNA: TGTGCCAGCAGTTTACAGACAGGGGGCGTTGAGGGCTACACCTTC
CDR3: CASSLQTGGVEGYTF
size: few
J: TRBJ1-2
V: TRBV2
D: TRBD1

DNA: TGTGCCAGCTCACCATTTTATGCAGGGGGCTTCGATCTAGCCAAAAACATTCAGTACTTC
CDR3: CASSPFYAGGFDLAKNIQYF
size: .
J: TRBJ2-4
V: TRBV18
D: TRBD1

DNA: TGTGCCTGGAGAGAAGAGGGTGAGACCCAGTACTTC
CDR3: CAWREEGETQYF
size: .
J: TRBJ2-5
V: TRBV30
D: .

DNA: TGCGCCAGCAGCCAAGAATACGGGGGGAACACTGAAGCTTTCTTT
CDR3: CASSQEYGGNTEAFF
size: .
J: TRBJ1-1
V: TRBV4-3
D: .

DNA: TGTGCCAGCAGTTATTCAGGGTTCGCCAAAAACATTCAGTACTTC
CDR3: CASSYSGFAKNIQYF
size: .
J: TRBJ2-4
V: TRBV7-2
D: .

DNA: TGTGCCAGCAGCTTGGCGGCACTAGCGGGGGGCGGTACAGATACGCAGTATTTT
CDR3: CASSLAALAGGGTDTQYF
size: .
J: TRBJ2-3
V: TRBV5-8
D: TRBD2

DNA: TGCGCCAGCAGCTTAGATGGACAGCCCAATCAGCCCCAGCATTTT
CDR3: CASSLDGQPNQPQHF
size: .
J: TRBJ1-5
V: TRBV5-1
D: .

DNA: TGTGCCAGCAGTTCGCAGGGGTCCTACGAGCAGTACTTC
CDR3: CASSSQGSYEQYF
size: .
J: TRBJ2-7
V: TRBV28
D: .